The 32 T cell receptor beta chains below come from one sample, sequenced in a study of shared clonotypes between healthy human individuals. The assay was immunoSEQ multiplex PCR, and TCRdb's table has in-frame clones only and misses some. The data show approximately 340,000 clones, roughly 70% seen once. Sequencing was carried out using memory CD4+ T cells sorted from blood. The subset was: CD45RA-negative fraction. These receptors were taken from a young man in good health.

The chain joins TRBV4-1 to TRBJ1-2, with D maybe TRBD1 (5 bases). The CDR3 has 16 amino acids. Germline-derived CDR1 and CDR2 are MGHRA and YSYEKL. Trimming pared 3 bases from V and 4 bases from J, leaving 18 bases between. The CDR3 nucleotides are TGCGCCAGCAGCCATCCTTTGGGGGATCCACGCTATGGCTACACCTTC. As protein: CASSHPLGDPRYGYTF.

The chain recombines TRBV6-5 with TRBJ1-6; 7 bases are shared with TRBD1. Unmatched junction bases numbered 9, after V lost 4 bases and J lost 9 bases. The CDR3 runs 15 residues. In germline, CDR1 is MNHEY, CDR2 SVGAGI. Here the CDR3 DNA reads TGTGCCAGCAGTTCCCAAGACAGGGTTCCTTCACCCCTCCACTTT. Translated, it gives CASSSQDRVPSPLHF.

The V gene is TRBV7-2, the J gene TRBJ1-1, with TRBD1 matching over 8 bases. This CDR3 contains 15 residues. Trimming at V came to 3 bases and at J to 5 bases, leaving 8 bases not matched to a gene. Germline V gene data show CDR1 as SGHTA and CDR2 as FQGNSA. The CDR3 nucleotides are TGTGCCAGCAGCTTCGGAACAGGGGGTATAACTGAAGCTTTCTTT. Its translation is CASSFGTGGITEAFF. Full variable domain (outside the CDR3, taken from reference TRBV7-2 and TRBJ1-1): GAGVSQSPSNKVTEKGKDVELRCDPISGHTALYWYRQSLGQGLEFLIYFQGNSAPDKSGLPSDRFSAERTGGSVSTLTIQRTQQEDSAVYLCASSFGTGGITEAFFGQGTRLTVV.

This rearrangement joins TRBV11-2 to TRBJ2-1; a possible D gene is TRBD2 (6 bases). Trimming took 0 bases from V and 1 from J, leaving 19 bases between them. The CDR3 is made up of 19 amino acids. Germline assignment: CDR1 SGHAT and CDR2 FQNNGV. The CDR3 loop reads CASSLDSRNLATSYNEQFF. CDR3 DNA sequence: TGTGCCAGCAGCTTAGATTCTCGGAATCTAGCGACTTCCTACAATGAGCAGTTCTTC. Combining the CDR3 with reference TRBV11-2 and TRBJ2-1 gives the whole variable domain EAGVAQSPRYKIIEKRQSVAFWCNPISGHATLYWYQQILGQGPKLLIQFQNNGVVDDSQLPKDRFSAERLKGVDSTLKIQPAKLEDSAVYLCASSLDSRNLATSYNEQFFGPGTRLTVL.

The DNA of the CDR3 is TGTGCCAGCAGGCCCACGGGACTCTTAAACGTGGATGAGCAGTTCTTC. Encoded protein: CASRPTGLLNVDEQFF. The chain is built from TRBV27 and TRBJ2-1; a weak D match, TRBD2 (6 bases). The CDR3 is 16 amino acids. Looked up from germline, CDR1 is MNHEY and CDR2 is SMNVEV (reference sequence). V was pared by 6 bases and J by 8 bases, with 23 bases between.

The chain recombines TRBV6-5 with TRBJ2-5; D remains unclear. CDR1 and CDR2 (germline): MNHEY, SVGAGI. Trimming stripped 7 bases from V and 3 bases from J, with 12 bases between. The CDR3 covers 13 residues. CDR3 sequence: CASTPNIKETQYF. CDR3 DNA: TGTGCCAGCACCCCTAACATAAAAGAGACCCAGTACTTC.

The chain joins TRBV25-1 to TRBJ2-7, with 9 bases matching TRBD1. V dropped 6 bases and J dropped 2; count of bases not matched to a gene: 8. Germline V gene lookup returns CDR1 MGHDK and CDR2 SYGVNS. This CDR3 is built from 15 residues. The CDR3 DNA sequence: TGTGCCAGCAGCTGGACAGGGGACGGGACCTACGAGCAGTACTTC. This sequence encodes CASSWTGDGTYEQYF.

The J gene is TRBJ2-1, the V gene TRBV4-1; 8 bases match TRBD2. The CDR3 sequence is 15 residues long. The germline gives CDR1 MGHRA, CDR2 YSYEKL. Trimming took 3 bases from V and 3 from J; bases not matched to a gene: 4. CDR3 protein: CASSQSGTSYNEQFF. CDR3 coding DNA: TGCGCCAGCAGCCAGTCCGGGACTAGCTACAATGAGCAGTTCTTC.

The V and J genes are TRBV5-1 and TRBJ2-2; the D call may be TRBD1 or TRBD2 (5 bases each). Trimming shortened V by 4 bases and J by 0 bases, and 10 bases separated the two germline ends. The CDR3 has 15 amino acids. Germline CDR1 reads SGHRS; CDR2 reads YFSETQ. CDR3 loop: CASSVGRPNTGELFF. Written as DNA, the CDR3 is TGCGCCAGCAGCGTGGGACGGCCGAACACCGGGGAGCTGTTTTTT.

V usage is TRBV28 and J usage is TRBJ2-7, with 9 bases matching TRBD2. Losses at the gene ends were 6 bases for V and 2 bases for J; bases not matched to a gene: 11. Germline CDR1 is MDHEN and CDR2 is SYDVKM. The CDR3 extends over 16 amino acids. CDR3 nucleotides: TGTGCCAGCAGATCCTCTTTAGCGGGAGAAACCTACGAGCAGTACTTC. Residues: CASRSSLAGETYEQYF.

This chain joins TRBV19 and TRBJ2-5; D could derive from TRBD1 or TRBD2 (5 bases each). The CDR3 covers 16 residues. Between the trimmed V and J ends, which lost 2 bases and 5 bases, there was a span of 18 bases. Germline CDR1 LNHDA, CDR2 SQIVND (reference sequence). CDR3 sequence: CASSISPGRPEETQYF. The CDR3 coding sequence is TGTGCCAGTAGTATATCTCCGGGACGCCCAGAGGAGACCCAGTACTTC.

The V gene is TRBV30, the J gene TRBJ1-3; 11 nucleotides align to TRBD1. The junction had 4 bases not matched to a gene; V was cut back by 6 bases and J by 3 bases. The CDR3 is 14 residues long. Per the germline V gene, CDR1 is GTSNPN and CDR2 is SVGIG (reference sequence). The DNA of the CDR3 is TGTGCCTGCGGACAGGGGGCTAGTGGAAACACCATATATTTT. Translating it yields CACGQGASGNTIYF. Filled out from reference TRBV30 and TRBJ1-3, the complete variable domain reads SQTIHQWPATLVQPVGSPLSLECTVEGTSNPNLYWYRQAAGRGLQLLFYSVGIGQISSEVPQNLSASRPQDRQFILSSKKLLLSDSGFYLCACGQGASGNTIYFGEGSWLTVV.

The chain recombines TRBV28 with TRBJ1-4; no firm D call. CDR1 and CDR2 (germline): MDHEN, SYDVKM. Trimming took off 8 bases at V and 5 bases at J, with 3 bases between the two ends. The CDR3 loop spans 10 amino acids. This CDR3 is CASGNEKLFF. As DNA, the CDR3 is TGTGCCAGCGGGAATGAAAAACTGTTTTTT.

This sequence joins TRBV7-8 and TRBJ2-3; D remains ambiguous. The germline V gene has CDR1 SGHVS and CDR2 FQNEAQ. V shed 4 bases and J shed 4 bases, with 15 bases lying between them. The CDR3 runs to 15 residues. CDR3 residues: CASSYYWGSADTQYF. The DNA for the CDR3 is TGTGCCAGCAGCTACTACTGGGGTTCGGCAGATACGCAGTATTTT.

J is TRBJ1-5 and V is TRBV5-6, with a possible D match to TRBD1 (5 bases). Germline loops: CDR1 SGHDT, CDR2 YYEEEE. The CDR3 consists of 16 residues. Between the trimmed V and J ends, which lost 5 bases and 0 bases, there was a span of 15 bases. The CDR3 sequence: CASRSDRGYSNQPQHF. The CDR3 bases are TGTGCCAGCAGGTCCGACCGGGGCTATAGCAATCAGCCCCAGCATTTT.

The chain employs TRBV5-1 and TRBJ1-1; D is undetermined. The CDR3 length is 17 residues. From germline, CDR1 is SGHRS and CDR2 YFSETQ. Trimming removed 6 bases from V and 2 bases from J, with 23 bases in between. The CDR3 spells CASIRSSGPGINTEAFF. For the CDR3, the DNA is TGCGCCAGCATTCGAAGTTCGGGCCCGGGGATCAACACTGAAGCTTTCTTT.

V gene TRBV27 combines with J gene TRBJ2-7, with 10 nucleotides matching TRBD2. The CDR3 runs 16 residues. J gave up 3 bases and V 5 bases, and 10 bases lay outside the gene matches. Germline V CDR1 and CDR2: MNHEY, SMNVEV (reference sequence). The CDR3 DNA follows: TGTGCCAGCAGTACCGATCTAGCGGGAGTCTTCTACGAGCAGTACTTC. This gives the protein CASSTDLAGVFYEQYF.

This clone occurred a few times. The identical CDR3 is also encoded by other nucleotide sequences in the sample. The rearrangement joins TRBV5-1 to TRBJ2-1; possibly TRBD2 for D (5 bases). Trimming removed 1 base at V and 4 bases at J, with 6 bases between. The CDR3 is 13 residues long. Germline V gene lookup returns CDR1 SGHRS and CDR2 YFSETQ. CDR3: CASSLSGYNEQFF. The DNA for the CDR3 is TGCGCCAGCAGCTTGTCGGGGTACAATGAGCAGTTCTTC.

The chain uses TRBV27 and TRBJ2-7, with D unclear. Trimming took off 4 bases at V and 1 base at J, with 8 bases between the two ends. The CDR3 spans 13 residues. The germline gives CDR1 MNHEY, CDR2 SMNVEV (reference sequence). CDR3 sequence: CASSSHGSYEQYF. CDR3 DNA: TGTGCCAGCAGTTCACATGGATCCTACGAGCAGTACTTC.

This chain uses TRBV30 with TRBJ1-2; tentatively, D is TRBD1 (6 bases). This CDR3 has 12 amino acids. V lost 4 bases and J 7 bases, leaving 13 bases between the germline ends. Germline CDR1 GTSNPN, CDR2 SVGIG (reference sequence). This CDR3 is CAWTSGTPGYTF. The CDR3 DNA reads as TGTGCCTGGACTTCTGGGACACCTGGCTACACCTTC.

The gene calls are TRBV2 and TRBJ2-2, with D perhaps TRBD1 (6 bases). V dropped 5 bases and J dropped 6 bases, with 13 bases sitting between them. CDR1 SNHLY and CDR2 FYNNEI come from the germline V gene. This CDR3 is 14 amino acids long. The CDR3 here is CASSTGSLAGELFF. CDR3 bases: TGTGCCAGCAGTACAGGGTCGCTCGCCGGGGAGCTGTTTTTT. Supplemented by reference TRBV2 and TRBJ2-2, the full variable domain reads EPEVTQTPSHQVTQMGQEVILRCVPISNHLYFYWYRQILGQKVEFLVSFYNNEISEKSEIFDDQFSVERPDGSNFTLKIRSTKLEDSAMYFCASSTGSLAGELFFGEGSRLTVL.

The rearrangement joins TRBV19 to TRBJ2-7; D gene unclear. Per germline, CDR1 LNHDA and CDR2 SQIVND (reference sequence). Trimming left V 5 bases short and J 6 bases short, with 20 bases between. The CDR3 loop spans 15 amino acids. Written as DNA, the CDR3 is TGTGCCAGTAGTGTTTGGGGATCATTCCCGTCCGAGCAGTACTTC. Amino acids: CASSVWGSFPSEQYF.

In regard to this clone: A read error may produce the germline difference seen at one junction end. The rearrangement uses TRBV11-2 and TRBJ2-1; 10 bases are shared with TRBD1. This CDR3 contains 14 residues. The germline V gene has CDR1 SGHAT and CDR2 FQNNGV. CDR3: CASSLDRGLTDQFF. The CDR3 DNA follows: TGTGCCAGCAGCCTAGACAGGGGGCTGACTGACCAGTTCTTC.

The gene calls are TRBV28 and TRBJ1-4; possibly TRBD1 for D (5 bases). Germline assignment: CDR1 MDHEN and CDR2 SYDVKM. CDR3 length equals 14 residues. The ends were cut back, 2 bases at V and 4 bases at J, with 8 bases in the middle. CDR3 DNA sequence: TGTGCCAGCAGTTTAGTGGGGCTTAATGAAAAACTGTTTTTT. As protein: CASSLVGLNEKLFF.

V and J are TRBV5-1 and TRBJ2-1; D call uncertain. Trimming removed 0 bases at V and 6 bases at J, with 13 bases between. The CDR3 spans 15 residues. The germline V gene has CDR1 SGHRS and CDR2 YFSETQ. The CDR3 DNA is TGCGCCAGCAGCTTGGTCCAGATGATAATCAATGAGCAGTTCTTC. Translated: CASSLVQMIINEQFF.

The chain joins TRBV10-3 to TRBJ2-1; 7 bases align to TRBD2. After removal of 7 bases from V and 5 bases from J, the junction contained 11 bases not matched to a gene. The CDR3 has 15 amino acids. From germline, CDR1 is ENHRY and CDR2 SYGVKD. CDR3 sequence reads: CAIMRQSLADNEQFF. The CDR3 DNA sequence: TGTGCCATCATGCGACAGTCCCTAGCGGACAATGAGCAGTTCTTC.

The chain recombines TRBV29-1 with TRBJ2-1, with unresolved D. The germline CDR1 and CDR2 sequences are SQVTM and ANQGSEA. There are 14 residues in the CDR3. The ends were cut back, 6 bases at V and 6 bases at J, with 18 bases in the middle. The CDR3 here is CSVDRGKRRNEQFF. As DNA, the CDR3 is TGCAGCGTGGACCGCGGTAAACGACGCAATGAGCAGTTCTTC.

This clone was observed at least ten times. J is TRBJ2-5 and V is TRBV6-5; D perhaps matches TRBD2 (6 bases). The CDR3 has 16 residues. The germline V gene encodes CDR1 MNHEY and CDR2 SVGAGI. V dropped 0 bases and J dropped 4 bases, with 15 bases sitting between them. The CDR3 region is CASSYSKGAGGETQYF. The CDR3 nucleotides are TGTGCCAGCAGTTACTCGAAGGGCGCCGGGGGAGAGACCCAGTACTTC.

V gene TRBV27 combines with J gene TRBJ2-3; D not resolved. CDR1 MNHEY and CDR2 SMNVEV come from the germline V gene (reference sequence). Trimming removed 0 bases at V and 3 bases at J, with 7 bases between. The CDR3 is 14 amino acids. CDR3 loop: CASSLSFITDTQYF. The CDR3 nucleotides read TGTGCCAGCAGTTTATCTTTTATTACAGATACGCAGTATTTT.

The chain recombines TRBV30 with TRBJ2-7, with TRBD2 matching 11 bases. V gave up 5 bases and J gave up 3 bases; unmatched junction bases: 0. The CDR3 length is 12 residues. Germline lookup yields CDR1 GTSNPN and CDR2 SVGIG (reference sequence). The CDR3 sequence is CAWGTSGYEQYF. For the CDR3, the DNA is TGTGCCTGGGGGACTAGCGGCTACGAGCAGTACTTC.

The genes are TRBV29-1 and TRBJ2-1; D is perhaps TRBD1 or TRBD2 (6 bases each). This CDR3 is built from 15 residues. The germline gives CDR1 SQVTM, CDR2 ANQGSEA. Deletions cut 6 bases from V and 2 bases from J, with 17 bases between. The CDR3 DNA follows: TGCAGCGTCTTAAAAGAAGGGGGGCCCTACAATGAGCAGTTCTTC. It yields the protein CSVLKEGGPYNEQFF.

The rearrangement uses TRBV19 and TRBJ2-3, with D possibly being TRBD2 (6 bases). The germline V gene has CDR1 LNHDA and CDR2 SQIVND (reference sequence). The CDR3 extends over 15 amino acids. V was pared by 7 bases and J by 4 bases, with 18 bases between. CDR3 nucleotide sequence: TGTGCCAGTACCCCCCCCGGGGGACGAGCAGATACGCAGTATTTT. Its protein product is CASTPPGGRADTQYF.